These 23 T cell receptor beta chains share one sample of origin, sequenced in a study of cytomegalovirus exposure and HLA in healthy donors. Assay: immunoSEQ multiplex PCR; the TCRdb copy retains only in-frame clones and omits some. The data contain 250,000 to 300,000 clones, around 89% of them singletons. Specimen: PBMCs. The receptor source for this set is a woman between 18 and 29 years old in good health and CMV-seronegative.

J is TRBJ1-5 and V is TRBV5-8, with 7 bases matching TRBD1. Germline V lookup: CDR1 SGHTS, CDR2 YDEGEE. With 2 bases clipped from V and 3 bases from J, the junction kept 5 bases outside the gene matches. The CDR3 contains 15 residues. The CDR3 DNA is TGTGCCAGCAGCTTTCTGGGACAGTTCAATCAGCCCCAGCATTTT. Protein: CASSFLGQFNQPQHF.

The CDR3 DNA reads as TGTGCCAGCAGCCCTCTTACGGAAACAGGGCCGGCGTACTTC. It yields the protein CASSPLTETGPAYF. The chain joins TRBV7-6 to TRBJ2-7, with D maybe TRBD1 (6 bases). This CDR3 is built from 14 residues. V shed 5 bases and J shed 12 bases, with 23 bases lying between them. The germline V gene encodes CDR1 SGHVS and CDR2 FNYEAQ.

The chain has TRBV5-5 and TRBJ2-7, with a possible D match to TRBD1 (6 bases). The CDR3 is 13 residues long. CDR1 and CDR2 from the germline V gene are SGHKS and YYEKEE (reference sequence). V lost 2 bases to trimming and J lost 2 bases, with 8 bases between them. CDR3 in DNA: TGTGCCAGCAGCTTTGGGGACACCTACGAGCAGTACGTC. It specifies CASSFGDTYEQYV.

The chain's CDR3 is CASRPGTAQAFF. The CDR3 region has the DNA TGTGCCAGCAGGCCCGGGACAGCTCAAGCTTTCTTT. V and J are TRBV6-5 and TRBJ1-1, with TRBD1 identical over 7 bases. The CDR3 loop spans 12 amino acids. CDR1 MNHEY and CDR2 SVGAGI come from the germline V gene. The ends lost 6 bases at V and 9 bases at J; junction bases unmatched: 7.

The V call is TRBV7-6, the J call TRBJ1-6; tentative D call: TRBD1 (5 bases). The germline V gene has CDR1 SGHVS and CDR2 FNYEAQ. Trimming left V 1 base short and J 15 bases short, with 16 bases between. This CDR3 comprises 14 residues. CDR3 loop: CASSLGKTAAVLHF. In DNA, the CDR3 is TGTGCCAGCAGCTTAGGAAAGACAGCCGCGGTCCTCCACTTT.

A note on this clone: The junction does not match germline at one end; this may be a read error. The chain carries TRBV11-1 and TRBJ2-1, with 9 bases lining up with TRBD1. This CDR3 comprises 12 residues. Germline CDR1 and CDR2: SGHAT and FQDESV (reference sequence). In DNA, the CDR3 is TGTGCCAGCAGCTTGACCGGGACAGGGTCGGTCTTC. As protein: CASSLTGTGSVF.

The chain links TRBV27 to TRBJ2-3; 8 nucleotides line up with TRBD1. CDR1 and CDR2 from the germline V gene are MNHEY and SMNVEV (reference sequence). This CDR3 has 16 amino acids. V lost 2 bases and J lost 10; bases outside the gene matches: 14. The CDR3 DNA reads TGTGCCAGCAGTTTAGTTCCAGGGGGCCCACCCGTAGCGCAGTATTTT. This gives the protein CASSLVPGGPPVAQYF.

Only one count was recorded for this clone. The chain recombines TRBV7-2 with TRBJ2-7; 7 positions match TRBD2. Germline V gene sequence: CDR1 SGHTA, CDR2 FQGNSA. The CDR3 is made up of 13 amino acids. J was trimmed by 3 bases and V by 8 bases; bases with no gene match: 7. The CDR3 protein is CASAASGFYEQYF. The CDR3 region has the DNA TGTGCCAGCGCCGCTAGCGGTTTCTACGAGCAGTACTTC.

V is TRBV19 and J is TRBJ1-5; D is unclear. The CDR3 has 14 residues. Trimming took off 4 bases at V and 2 bases at J, with 9 bases between the two ends. The germline CDR1 and CDR2 sequences are LNHDA and SQIVND (reference sequence). The CDR3 DNA follows: TGTGCCAGTAGTAAATTGGAGGGCAATCAGCCCCAGCATTTT. Protein sequence: CASSKLEGNQPQHF.

Turning to this clone: One junction end does not reproduce the germline sequence, and a read error may be involved. CDR3 region: CASSLSRTGINEKLFF. For the CDR3, the DNA is TGTGCCAGCAGTCTATCCCGGACAGGGATAAATGAAAAACTGTTTTTT. V usage is TRBV27 and J usage is TRBJ1-4, with TRBD1 identical over 8 bases. This CDR3 has 16 amino acids. Germline CDR1 MNHEY, CDR2 SMNVEV (reference sequence).

The chain uses TRBV30 and TRBJ1-3, with 7 nucleotides matching TRBD1. V was pared by 5 bases and J by 0 bases, with 4 bases of the junction left unmatched. This CDR3 has 14 residues. Germline values: CDR1 GTSNPN, CDR2 SVGIG (reference sequence). CDR3 loop: CAWAQGFSGNTIYF. CDR3 in DNA: TGTGCCTGGGCACAGGGGTTCTCTGGAAACACCATATATTTT.

The chain recombines TRBV28 with TRBJ2-2; TRBD1 aligns across 12 bases. This CDR3 has 16 amino acids. Germline values: CDR1 MDHEN, CDR2 SYDVKM. V lost 3 bases, J lost 5 bases, and 4 bases stayed unmatched. This CDR3 reads CASSLPGQGATGELFF. The DNA of the CDR3 is TGTGCCAGCAGTTTGCCGGGACAGGGGGCGACCGGGGAGCTGTTTTTT.

The chain carries TRBV4-3 and TRBJ2-5; TRBD2 matches 15 bases. The germline V gene encodes CDR1 LGHNA and CDR2 YSLEER. After removal of 3 bases from V and 7 bases from J, the junction contained 3 bases not matched to a gene. The CDR3 is made up of 15 amino acids. CDR3 coding DNA: TGCGCCAGCAGCCAGGGGACTAGCGGGGGGTTGACCCAGTACTTC. Translation gives CASSQGTSGGLTQYF.

The rearrangement joins TRBV15 to TRBJ2-7, with D possibly matching TRBD2 (6 bases). CDR1 and CDR2 from the germline V gene are LNHNV and YYDKDF (reference sequence). Trimming pared 0 bases from V and 2 bases from J, leaving 17 bases between. The CDR3 sequence is 17 residues long. Here the CDR3 DNA reads TGTGCCACCAGCAGAGATTTAGTAGGACGGGGGACCTACGAGCAGTACTTC. This translates into CATSRDLVGRGTYEQYF. Full variable domain (missing parts from reference TRBV15 and TRBJ2-7): DAMVIQNPRYQVTQFGKPVTLSCSQTLNHNVMYWYQQKSSQAPKLLFHYYDKDFNNEADTPDNFQSRRPNTSFCFLDIRSPGLGDTAMYLCATSRDLVGRGTYEQYFGPGTRLTVT.

This clone appeared once. The chain has TRBV28 and TRBJ2-3; possible D gene TRBD1, 5 bases. With 2 bases removed from V and 4 bases from J, the gap between germline ends came to 10 bases. This CDR3 spans 14 amino acids. Per the germline V gene, CDR1 is MDHEN and CDR2 is SYDVKM. The CDR3 region has the DNA TGTGCCAGCAGTTTAAACACAGGCCCAGATACGCAGTATTTT. Protein sequence: CASSLNTGPDTQYF.

The chain recombines TRBV6-1 with TRBJ1-3, with a weak D call TRBD1 (6 bases). The V gene's germline CDR1 is MNHNS and CDR2 SASEGT. Trimming took 6 bases from V and 2 from J, leaving 11 bases between them. This CDR3 is 14 amino acids long. The CDR3 sequence: CASSSGVTGNTIYF. CDR3 nucleotide sequence: TGTGCCAGCAGCTCAGGGGTGACTGGAAACACCATATATTTT.

The chain recombines TRBV5-1 with TRBJ1-2; TRBD1 aligns across 9 bases. The V gene's germline CDR1 is SGHRS and CDR2 YFSETQ. Trimming took 3 bases from V and 5 from J; bases not matched to a gene: 2. This CDR3 comprises 13 residues. The CDR3 is CASSSDRGYGYTF. CDR3 bases: TGCGCCAGCAGCTCGGACAGGGGTTATGGCTACACCTTC. Looking up the rest from reference TRBV5-1 and TRBJ1-2 gives the full variable domain: KAGVTQTPRYLIKTRGQQVTLSCSPISGHRSVSWYQQTPGQGLQFLFEYFSETQRNKGNFPGRFSGRQFSNSRSEMNVSTLELGDSALYLCASSSDRGYGYTFGSGTRLTVV.

This chain joins TRBV28 and TRBJ2-5, with 9 bases matching TRBD2. The CDR3 is 17 amino acids. V was clipped by 7 bases and J by 4 bases; unmatched bases: 16. The germline V gene encodes CDR1 MDHEN and CDR2 SYDVKM. Here the CDR3 reads CASTPPSWRGGRETQYF. Here the CDR3 DNA reads TGTGCCAGCACCCCACCCAGTTGGCGGGGGGGCCGAGAGACCCAGTACTTC. Looking up the rest from reference TRBV28 and TRBJ2-5 gives the full variable domain: DVKVTQSSRYLVKRTGEKVFLECVQDMDHENMFWYRQDPGLGLRLIYFSYDVKMKEKGDIPEGYSVSREKKERFSLILESASTNQTSMYLCASTPPSWRGGRETQYFGPGTRLLVL.

This chain joins TRBV5-6 and TRBJ1-4; TRBD1 is a possible D gene (6 bases). The germline CDR1 and CDR2 sequences are SGHDT and YYEEEE. This CDR3 is built from 15 residues. Trimming left V 3 bases short and J 0 bases short, with 9 bases between. CDR3 in DNA: TGTGCCAGCAGCTCCCAGGGGACAACTAATGAAAAACTGTTTTTT. Protein product: CASSSQGTTNEKLFF.

The chain uses TRBV27 and TRBJ1-1; D might be TRBD1 (5 bases). The V end lost 3 bases, the J end lost 2 bases, and 10 bases lay between the germline ends. The CDR3 contains 14 residues. Germline V gene data show CDR1 as MNHEY and CDR2 as SMNVEV (reference sequence). CDR3 in DNA: TGTGCCAGCAGTTTGGTGCAGGGTAACACTGAAGCTTTCTTT. Translation gives CASSLVQGNTEAFF.

The chain is built from TRBV5-1 and TRBJ2-7; 10 nucleotides line up with TRBD1. The germline V gene has CDR1 SGHRS and CDR2 YFSETQ. Trimming took 0 bases from V and 2 from J; bases not matched to a gene: 11. This CDR3 region has 18 residues. The CDR3 spells CASSLDPGQGLMPYEQYV. CDR3 in DNA: TGCGCCAGCAGCTTGGATCCGGGACAGGGGTTGATGCCCTACGAGCAGTACGTC.

The V call is TRBV7-2, the J call TRBJ2-5; 8 nucleotides align to TRBD2. The V and J ends lost 2 bases and 1 base, in that order; junction bases with no gene match: 3. CDR1 and CDR2 (germline): SGHTA, FQGNSA. CDR3 length: 15 amino acids. Here the CDR3 DNA reads TGTGCCAGCAGCTTACTAGCGGGCTCCCAAGAGACCCAGTACTTC. Residues: CASSLLAGSQETQYF.

V gene TRBV7-9 combines with J gene TRBJ2-6; D is uncertain. Trimming removed 1 base from V and 4 bases from J, with 8 bases in between. Germline CDR1 is SEHNR and CDR2 is FQNEAQ (reference sequence). This CDR3 has 15 residues. The CDR3 nucleotides read TGTGCCAGCAGCTTAGAAGAGGAGGGGGCCAACGTCCTGACTTTC. This encodes CASSLEEEGANVLTF.